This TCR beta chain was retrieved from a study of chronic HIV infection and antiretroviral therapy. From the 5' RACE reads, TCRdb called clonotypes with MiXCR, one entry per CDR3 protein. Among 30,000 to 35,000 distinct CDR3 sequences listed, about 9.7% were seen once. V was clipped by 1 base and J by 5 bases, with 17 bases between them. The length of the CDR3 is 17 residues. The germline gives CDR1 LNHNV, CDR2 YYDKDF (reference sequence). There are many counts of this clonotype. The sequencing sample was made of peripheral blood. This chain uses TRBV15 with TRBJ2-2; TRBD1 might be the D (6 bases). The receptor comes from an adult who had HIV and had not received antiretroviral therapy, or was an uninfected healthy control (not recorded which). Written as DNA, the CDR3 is TGTGCCACCAGCAGAGGAACCGGGACACCCCATACCGGGGAGCTGTTTTTT. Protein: CATSRGTGTPHTGELFF.